One and the same sample provided the 14 T cell receptor beta chains below, sequenced in a study of T cell responses to AZD1222 COVID-19 vaccine. Measured with immunoSEQ multiplex PCR; TCRdb has only the in-frame clones, and not every one. The sample lists 150,000 or so clones, roughly nine tenths occurring once. This specimen consisted of peripheral blood, obtained on day 0 of AZD1222 vaccination. The origin of the receptors is an adult in good health.

The chain couples TRBV18 to TRBJ1-2; the D gene is possibly TRBD1 (5 bases). Looked up from germline, CDR1 is KGHSH and CDR2 is LQKENI. The CDR3 runs to 15 residues. V lost 3 bases and J lost 8, with 19 bases in between. CDR3 DNA: TGTGCCAGCTCACCGGAATTACAGGTTCAAGACGGCTACACCTTC. Amino acid sequence: CASSPELQVQDGYTF.

This chain connects TRBV5-1 to TRBJ2-7; maybe TRBD1 (6 bases). Trimming pared 3 bases from V and 0 bases from J, leaving 16 bases between. Germline CDR1 is SGHRS and CDR2 is YFSETQ. The CDR3 loop spans 16 amino acids. The CDR3 protein is CASSWAGGASSYEQYF. CDR3 nucleotide sequence: TGCGCCAGCAGCTGGGCTGGGGGCGCGAGCTCCTACGAGCAGTACTTC.

Only one count was recorded for this clone. The CDR3 sequence: CASSETGWYGYTF. CDR3 sequence (DNA): TGTGCCAGCAGTGAGACAGGGTGGTATGGCTACACCTTC. V usage is TRBV6-4 and J usage is TRBJ1-2, with 7 bases matching TRBD1. Per germline, CDR1 MRHNA and CDR2 SNTAGT. There are 13 residues in the CDR3. V was pared by 3 bases and J by 5 bases, with 3 bases of the junction left unmatched.

The chain is built from TRBV24-1 and TRBJ1-3; D gene ambiguous. Between the trimmed V and J ends, which lost 3 bases and 0 bases, there was a span of 5 bases. The CDR3 has 14 residues. Germline CDR1 KGHDR, CDR2 SFDVKD. The CDR3: CATSDPDSGNTIYF. CDR3 sequence (DNA): TGTGCCACCAGTGATCCCGACTCTGGAAACACCATATATTTT.

The J gene is TRBJ1-5, the V gene TRBV19; D is unresolved. The length of the CDR3 is 18 residues. The germline V gene has CDR1 LNHDA and CDR2 SQIVND (reference sequence). V was clipped by 0 bases and J by 0 bases, with 15 bases between them. CDR3 in amino acids: CASSIDLAERFSNQPQHF. The CDR3 DNA reads as TGTGCCAGTAGTATAGATCTGGCAGAAAGATTTAGCAATCAGCCCCAGCATTTT.

This clone was recorded once. The chain links TRBV24-1 to TRBJ2-1; TRBD2 might be the D (5 bases). The CDR3 covers 14 residues. Germline lookup yields CDR1 KGHDR and CDR2 SFDVKD. The germline V and J ends were trimmed by 1 base and 7 bases, with 10 bases remaining between them. The CDR3 reads CATSDFRGGNEQFF. CDR3 DNA sequence: TGTGCCACCAGTGATTTCCGCGGAGGTAATGAGCAGTTCTTC.

This chain uses TRBV12-5 with TRBJ1-3; 8 bases align to TRBD1. The CDR3 covers 15 residues. After removal of 1 base from V and 5 bases from J, the junction contained 4 bases not matched to a gene. Germline V CDR1 and CDR2: LGHNT, FRNRAP. The CDR3 sequence is CASGLDAGGRNTIYF. CDR3 nucleotides: TGTGCTAGTGGTTTGGACGCAGGGGGCAGAAACACCATATATTTT.

This CDR3 is CASIITAKNIQYF. CDR3 in DNA: TGTGCCAGCATTATCACAGCCAAAAACATTCAGTACTTC. The gene calls are TRBV7-3 and TRBJ2-4; D remains unclear. The CDR3 is 13 amino acids. V was trimmed by 7 bases and J by 0 bases, leaving 7 bases between them. Germline loops: CDR1 SGHTA, CDR2 FQGTGA.

This chain connects TRBV18 to TRBJ1-6; tentative D call: TRBD1 (5 bases). V lost 5 bases to trimming and J lost 5 bases, with 10 bases between them. CDR3 length: 14 amino acids. The germline V gene encodes CDR1 KGHSH and CDR2 LQKENI. The CDR3 sequence: CASSTGLNNSPLHF. CDR3 nucleotide sequence: TGTGCCAGCTCAACAGGATTGAATAATTCACCCCTCCACTTT.

The genes are TRBV28 and TRBJ1-1; D is undetermined. V dropped 3 bases and J dropped 7 bases, with 6 bases sitting between them. This CDR3 has 11 amino acids. Germline V gene data show CDR1 as MDHEN and CDR2 as SYDVKM. The CDR3 DNA reads TGTGCCAGCAGTTTCGGGCGTGAAGCTTTCTTT. It codes for CASSFGREAFF.

The chain couples TRBV7-2 to TRBJ1-2; weak D call: TRBD1 (5 bases). The germline gives CDR1 SGHTA, CDR2 FQGNSA. With 2 bases removed from V and 5 bases from J, the gap between germline ends came to 12 bases. CDR3 length: 14 residues. Written as DNA, the CDR3 is TGTGCCAGCAGCTTAAGCAGGGTGGATTATGGCTACACCTTC. This codes for CASSLSRVDYGYTF.

This clone was recorded a few times. The rearrangement uses TRBV11-3 and TRBJ2-7; 7 bases are shared with TRBD1. CDR1 and CDR2 from the germline V gene are SGHNT and YENEEA. The CDR3 loop spans 15 amino acids. V was clipped by 5 bases and J by 0 bases; unmatched bases: 7. CDR3 sequence: CASSPRTGSSYEQYF. CDR3 nucleotides: TGTGCCAGCAGCCCGAGGACAGGAAGCTCCTACGAGCAGTACTTC.

The chain combines TRBV9 with TRBJ2-5, with D hard to call. The CDR3 sequence is 14 residues long. Trimming stripped 3 bases from V and 4 bases from J, with 13 bases between. Germline CDR1 reads SGDLS; CDR2 reads YYNGEE. CDR3 DNA: TGTGCCAGCAGCGGATTAAAAAATGGAGAGACCCAGTACTTC. As protein: CASSGLKNGETQYF.

CDR3 sequence (DNA): TGTGCCAGCAGCTTAGAGCAGGTCTCCTACGAGCAGTACTTC. It translates to CASSLEQVSYEQYF. The chain carries TRBV5-6 and TRBJ2-7; D remains unclear. CDR3 length: 14 residues. The ends were cut back, 2 bases at V and 0 bases at J, with 9 bases in the middle. The germline V gene has CDR1 SGHDT and CDR2 YYEEEE.